The 25 T cell receptor beta chains given below trace back to one sample, sequenced in a study of blood T cell dynamics during melanoma immunotherapy. Produced via immunoSEQ multiplex PCR; TCRdb's table is partial and in-frame only. The repertoire holds more than 13,000 clones, with roughly 88% as singletons. The time point is: week 3, after first cycle of checkpoint inhibitor. Sequenced here: blood, sampled from a patient treated with checkpoint blockade. The receptors here all came from a human donor with melanoma.

The V gene is TRBV7-9, the J gene TRBJ1-3; D remains ambiguous. Germline V gene lookup returns CDR1 SEHNR and CDR2 FQNEAQ (reference sequence). Between the trimmed V and J ends, which lost 5 bases and 1 base, there was a span of 9 bases. The CDR3 is 14 residues long. The CDR3 loop is CASSPPWSGNTIYF. The CDR3 nucleotides read TGTGCCAGCAGCCCCCCGTGGTCTGGAAACACCATATATTTT. Full variable domain (missing parts from reference TRBV7-9 and TRBJ1-3): DTGVSQNPRHKITKRGQNVTFRCDPISEHNRLYWYRQTLGQGPEFLTYFQNEAQLEKSRLLSDRFSAERPKGSFSTLEIQRTEQGDSAMYLCASSPPWSGNTIYFGEGSWLTVV.

The chain combines TRBV6-1 with TRBJ1-4; no firm D call. Germline CDR1 MNHNS, CDR2 SASEGT. The CDR3 totals 15 residues. V lost 6 bases and J 4 bases, leaving 15 bases between the germline ends. The DNA of the CDR3 is TGTGCCAGCAGCCGCACGGCCACCCTTAATGAAAAACTGTTTTTT. It is translated as CASSRTATLNEKLFF.

The V gene is TRBV7-2, the J gene TRBJ2-3; 11 bases map to TRBD2. V lost 1 base to trimming and J lost 5 bases; unmatched junction nucleotides: 2. The CDR3 is 15 residues long. CDR1 SGHTA and CDR2 FQGNSA come from the germline V gene. For the CDR3, the DNA is TGTGCCAGCAGCTTAGGACTAGCGGGAAGAGATACGCAGTATTTT. Translating gives CASSLGLAGRDTQYF.

The V and J genes are TRBV28 and TRBJ1-6, with TRBD1 as a possible D gene (6 bases). The V gene's germline CDR1 is MDHEN and CDR2 SYDVKM. The CDR3 has 15 amino acids. V was pared by 6 bases and J by 10 bases, with 19 bases between. CDR3 bases: TGTGCCAGCAGCTCCTTTCTGGGGGCAGGATCACCCCTCCACTTT. This codes for CASSSFLGAGSPLHF.

The chain recombines TRBV18 with TRBJ1-1; 8 bases map to TRBD1. The CDR3 loop spans 13 amino acids. V lost 4 bases to trimming and J lost 6 bases; unmatched junction nucleotides: 4. In germline, CDR1 is KGHSH, CDR2 LQKENI. This chain's CDR3 is CASSLTGGSEAFF. CDR3 DNA sequence: TGTGCCAGCTCACTAACAGGGGGTTCTGAAGCTTTCTTT.

V usage is TRBV7-7 and J usage is TRBJ2-5; 9 bases line up with TRBD2. The CDR3 contains 16 residues. Looked up from germline, CDR1 is SSHAT and CDR2 is FNYEAQ (reference sequence). In DNA form, the CDR3 reads TGTGCTAGTTGTTGTCCCGGGACTAGCAGCCAAGAGACCCAGTACTTC. The encoded protein is CASCCPGTSSQETQYF.

About this clone itself: The junction departs from germline at one end; a sequencing error may be responsible. The chain is built from TRBV5-4 and TRBJ2-1; D uncertain. The CDR3 contains 15 residues. The germline V gene has CDR1 SGHNT and CDR2 YYREEE (reference sequence). CDR3 bases: TGCGCCAGCAGCCAAGGGCGAGACTCTTACAATGAGCAGTTCTTC. It encodes CASSQGRDSYNEQFF.

The rearrangement joins TRBV5-6 to TRBJ2-1; D possibly corresponds to TRBD2 (6 bases). This CDR3 region has 17 residues. Germline loops: CDR1 SGHDT, CDR2 YYEEEE. Trimming removed 4 bases from V and 5 bases from J, with 22 bases in between. The CDR3 nucleotides are TGTGCCAGCAGCCCCCGCTGGCGGAGGGCACTAAACAATGAGCAGTTCTTC. Protein product: CASSPRWRRALNNEQFF. Using reference TRBV5-6 and TRBJ2-1 for the parts outside the CDR3, the full variable domain is DAGVTQSPTHLIKTRGQQVTLRCSPKSGHDTVSWYQQALGQGPQFIFQYYEEEERQRGNFPDRFSGHQFPNYSSELNVNALLLGDSALYLCASSPRWRRALNNEQFFGPGTRLTVL.

The V and J genes are TRBV11-3 and TRBJ2-3, with 8 nucleotides matching TRBD2. CDR3 length: 17 residues. The V and J ends lost 4 bases and 0 bases, in that order; junction bases with no gene match: 9. Per germline, CDR1 SGHNT and CDR2 YENEEA. The CDR3 nucleotides are TGTGCCAGCAGCTGGGATAGCGGGACTCCTAGCACAGATACGCAGTATTTT. This encodes CASSWDSGTPSTDTQYF.

The rearrangement joins TRBV4-2 to TRBJ1-1; perhaps TRBD1 as D (6 bases). CDR3 length: 15 amino acids. The V end was cut by 0 bases, the J end by 5 bases, with 13 bases between. The germline V gene has CDR1 LGHNA and CDR2 YNFKEQ. The CDR3 DNA reads as TGTGCCAGCAGCCAAGATGCAGGGGTGGGTACTGAAGCTTTCTTT. Translation: CASSQDAGVGTEAFF.

This clone was observed once. The V gene is TRBV7-2, the J gene TRBJ1-2; unclear D gene. V was cut by 1 base and J by 7 bases, with 13 bases left in between. The CDR3 is 14 residues long. The germline gives CDR1 SGHTA, CDR2 FQGNSA. CDR3 region: CASSLGQPWGGYTF. The DNA of the CDR3 is TGTGCCAGCAGCTTAGGCCAACCCTGGGGTGGCTACACCTTC.

The gene calls are TRBV5-1 and TRBJ2-3; the match to TRBD1 covers 10 bases. Germline lookup yields CDR1 SGHRS and CDR2 YFSETQ. This CDR3 spans 15 amino acids. The junction had 5 bases not matched to a gene; V was cut back by 7 bases and J by 0 bases. The CDR3 loop is CASVGTGASTDTQYF. In DNA, the CDR3 is TGCGCCAGCGTAGGGACAGGGGCCAGCACAGATACGCAGTATTTT.

The CDR3 sequence is CASSLELAGGRYNEQFF. In DNA, the CDR3 is TGTGCCAGCAGCTTAGAACTAGCGGGAGGGAGGTACAATGAGCAGTTCTTC. The chain has TRBV7-9 and TRBJ2-1; TRBD2 agrees at 13 bases. The V and J ends lost 1 base and 4 bases, in that order; junction bases with no gene match: 4. Germline V gene sequence: CDR1 SEHNR, CDR2 FQNEAQ (reference sequence). The CDR3 totals 17 residues. Full variable domain (missing parts from reference TRBV7-9 and TRBJ2-1): DTGVSQNPRHKITKRGQNVTFRCDPISEHNRLYWYRQTLGQGPEFLTYFQNEAQLEKSRLLSDRFSAERPKGSFSTLEIQRTEQGDSAMYLCASSLELAGGRYNEQFFGPGTRLTVL.

The CDR3 here is CASSMGNRRETQYF. CDR3 coding DNA: TGTGCCAGTAGTATGGGCAACAGGAGAGAGACCCAGTACTTC. The J gene is TRBJ2-5, the V gene TRBV19; TRBD1 might be the D (5 bases). This CDR3 has 14 amino acids. Germline-derived CDR1 and CDR2 are LNHDA and SQIVND (reference sequence). V was cut by 3 bases and J by 4 bases, with 12 bases left in between.

The CDR3 region is CASILPAGGGTGELFF. The CDR3 bases are TGTGCCAGCATCCTCCCGGCGGGAGGGGGGACCGGGGAGCTGTTTTTT. The gene calls are TRBV6-6 and TRBJ2-2, with 9 nucleotides matching TRBD2. The CDR3 has 16 amino acids. J was trimmed by 5 bases and V by 7 bases; bases with no gene match: 11. CDR1 MNHNY and CDR2 SVGAGI come from the germline V gene (reference sequence).

The chain has TRBV29-1 and TRBJ2-1, with D hard to call. There are 12 residues in the CDR3. CDR1 and CDR2 (germline): SQVTM, ANQGSEA. Between the trimmed V and J ends, which lost 0 bases and 7 bases, there was a span of 7 bases. The CDR3 DNA sequence: TGCAGCGTTGAAGATCGCCGGAATGAGCAGTTCTTC. This translates into CSVEDRRNEQFF.

The CDR3 sequence: CASSFVSLGEQYF. DNA for the CDR3: TGTGCCAGCAGCTTCGTTTCACTTGGCGAGCAGTACTTC. The chain employs TRBV11-2 and TRBJ2-7; D remains ambiguous. V lost 3 bases to trimming and J lost 6 bases, with 12 bases between them. The CDR3 spans 13 residues. The germline CDR1 and CDR2 sequences are SGHAT and FQNNGV.

The chain carries TRBV19 and TRBJ1-2; 11 bases align to TRBD1. Germline loops: CDR1 LNHDA, CDR2 SQIVND (reference sequence). V lost 6 bases, J lost 4 bases, and 7 bases stayed unmatched. The CDR3 loop spans 15 amino acids. The CDR3 loop is CASRFGQGASYGYTF. The CDR3 coding sequence is TGTGCCAGTAGATTCGGACAGGGGGCGAGCTATGGCTACACCTTC. The variable domain in full, completed from reference TRBV19 and TRBJ1-2, reads DGGITQSPKYLFRKEGQNVTLSCEQNLNHDAMYWYRQDPGQGLRLIYYSQIVNDFQKGDIAEGYSVSREKKESFPLTVTSAQKNPTAFYLCASRFGQGASYGYTFGSGTRLTVV.

J is TRBJ1-2 and V is TRBV5-4; 9 bases are a match to TRBD1. Per the germline V gene, CDR1 is SGHNT and CDR2 is YYREEE (reference sequence). The CDR3 has 16 amino acids. The V and J ends lost 0 bases and 4 bases, in that order; junction bases with no gene match: 7. Here the CDR3 DNA reads TGTGCCAGCAGCTTGGACCGGGACAGGGTGTCCTATGGCTACACCTTC. It codes for CASSLDRDRVSYGYTF.

This sequence joins TRBV7-9 and TRBJ2-5; D might be TRBD2 (5 bases). Germline CDR1 reads SEHNR; CDR2 reads FQNEAQ (reference sequence). There are 13 residues in the CDR3. V was clipped by 3 bases and J by 5 bases, with 10 bases between them. CDR3 nucleotides: TGTGCCAGCAGCTTTGGTGGAGGCGAGACCCAGTACTTC. Encoded protein: CASSFGGGETQYF. The full variable domain, its missing parts supplied by reference TRBV7-9 and TRBJ2-5, is DTGVSQNPRHKITKRGQNVTFRCDPISEHNRLYWYRQTLGQGPEFLTYFQNEAQLEKSRLLSDRFSAERPKGSFSTLEIQRTEQGDSAMYLCASSFGGGETQYFGPGTRLLVL.

V and J are TRBV7-2 and TRBJ2-4; D possibly corresponds to TRBD2 (5 bases). The V end was cut by 5 bases, the J end by 1 base, with 9 bases between. From germline, CDR1 is SGHTA and CDR2 FQGNSA. This CDR3 comprises 14 residues. CDR3 loop: CASSAASAKNIQYF. The CDR3 DNA sequence: TGTGCCAGCAGCGCCGCTAGCGCCAAAAACATTCAGTACTTC.

The chain combines TRBV6-6 with TRBJ2-7, with no clear D. V was shortened by 4 bases and J by 2 bases, with 12 bases between the two germline ends. This CDR3 region has 14 residues. Germline V gene lookup returns CDR1 MNHNY and CDR2 SVGAGI (reference sequence). The CDR3 reads CASSFTRSAYEQYF. In DNA, the CDR3 is TGTGCCAGCAGTTTCACGAGGAGTGCCTACGAGCAGTACTTC.

This rearrangement joins TRBV5-1 to TRBJ2-3; D not certain. The CDR3 sequence is 12 residues long. Trimming took 1 base from V and 5 from J, leaving 5 bases between them. Germline CDR1 SGHRS, CDR2 YFSETQ. In DNA form, the CDR3 reads TGCGCCAGCAGCTTGCACGGAGATACGCAGTATTTT. Its translation is CASSLHGDTQYF.

The genes are TRBV5-6 and TRBJ2-3, with D possibly matching TRBD2 (6 bases). There are 16 residues in the CDR3. The V gene's germline CDR1 is SGHDT and CDR2 YYEEEE. V lost 0 bases, J lost 0 bases, and 11 bases lay in between. The CDR3 bases are TGTGCCAGCAGCTTGGGACTAGACACAAGCACAGATACGCAGTATTTT. Amino acid sequence: CASSLGLDTSTDTQYF.

The CDR3 loop reads CASSVRGPRDEKLFF. As DNA, the CDR3 is TGTGCCAGCAGTGTCCGGGGGCCGCGAGATGAAAAACTGTTTTTT. V and J are TRBV25-1 and TRBJ1-4, with D perhaps TRBD1 (6 bases). Germline-derived CDR1 and CDR2 are MGHDK and SYGVNS. There are 15 residues in the CDR3. Trimming stripped 4 bases from V and 6 bases from J, with 15 bases between. Full variable domain (outside the CDR3, taken from reference TRBV25-1 and TRBJ1-4): EADIYQTPRYLVIGTGKKITLECSQTMGHDKMYWYQQDPGMELHLIHYSYGVNSTEKGDLSSESTVSRIRTEHFPLTLESARPSHTSQYLCASSVRGPRDEKLFFGSGTQLSVL.